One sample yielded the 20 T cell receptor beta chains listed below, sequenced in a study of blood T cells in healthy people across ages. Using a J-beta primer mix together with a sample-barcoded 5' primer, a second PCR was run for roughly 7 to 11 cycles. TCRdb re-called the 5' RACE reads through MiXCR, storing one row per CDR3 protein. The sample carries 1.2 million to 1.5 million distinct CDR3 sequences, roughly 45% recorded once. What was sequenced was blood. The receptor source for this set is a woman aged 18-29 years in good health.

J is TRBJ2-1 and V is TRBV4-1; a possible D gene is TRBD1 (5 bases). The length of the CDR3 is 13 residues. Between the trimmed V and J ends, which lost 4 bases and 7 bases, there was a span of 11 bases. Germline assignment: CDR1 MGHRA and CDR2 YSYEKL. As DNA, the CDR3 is TGCGCCAGCAGCCCCAAGCAGGGAAATGAGCAGTTCTTC. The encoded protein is CASSPKQGNEQFF.

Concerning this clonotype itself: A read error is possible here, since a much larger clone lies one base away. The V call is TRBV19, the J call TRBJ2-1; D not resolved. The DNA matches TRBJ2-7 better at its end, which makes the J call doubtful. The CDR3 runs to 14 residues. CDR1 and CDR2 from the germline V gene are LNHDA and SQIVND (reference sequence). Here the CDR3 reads CASNTGDGYNEQYF. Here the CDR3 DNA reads TGTGCCAGTAATACGGGCGATGGTTACAATGAGCAGTACTTC.

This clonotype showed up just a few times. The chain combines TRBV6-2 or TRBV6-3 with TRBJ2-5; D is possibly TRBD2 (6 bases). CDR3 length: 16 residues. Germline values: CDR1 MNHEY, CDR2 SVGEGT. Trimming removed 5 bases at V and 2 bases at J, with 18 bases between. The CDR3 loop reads CASSLVGGRTQETQYF. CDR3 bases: TGTGCCAGCAGTCTAGTGGGGGGTCGAACACAAGAGACCCAGTACTTC.

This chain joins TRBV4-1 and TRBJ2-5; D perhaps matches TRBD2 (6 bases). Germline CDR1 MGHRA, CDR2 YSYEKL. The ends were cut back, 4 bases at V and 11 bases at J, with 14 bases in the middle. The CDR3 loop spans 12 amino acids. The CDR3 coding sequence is TGCGCCAGCAGCCCCGAGCGGGCAGCTCAGTACTTC. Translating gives CASSPERAAQYF.

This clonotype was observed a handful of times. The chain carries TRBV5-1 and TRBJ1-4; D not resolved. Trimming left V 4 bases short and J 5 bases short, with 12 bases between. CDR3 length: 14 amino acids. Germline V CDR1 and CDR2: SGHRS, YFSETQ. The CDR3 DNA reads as TGCGCCAGCAGCCCCGGACGGGGAAATGAAAAACTGTTTTTT. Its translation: CASSPGRGNEKLFF.

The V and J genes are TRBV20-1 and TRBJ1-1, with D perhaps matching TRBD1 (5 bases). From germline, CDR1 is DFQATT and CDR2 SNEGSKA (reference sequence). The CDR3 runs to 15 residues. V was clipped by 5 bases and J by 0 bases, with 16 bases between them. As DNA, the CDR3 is TGCAGTGCTCCCGAGGGGCCTACGATGAACACTGAAGCTTTCTTT. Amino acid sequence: CSAPEGPTMNTEAFF.

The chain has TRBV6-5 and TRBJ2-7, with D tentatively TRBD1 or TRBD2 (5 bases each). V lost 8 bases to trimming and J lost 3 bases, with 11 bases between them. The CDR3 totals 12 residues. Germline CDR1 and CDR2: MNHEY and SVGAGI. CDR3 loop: CASGAGYYEQYF. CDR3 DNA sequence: TGTGCCAGCGGGGCGGGTTACTACGAGCAGTACTTC.

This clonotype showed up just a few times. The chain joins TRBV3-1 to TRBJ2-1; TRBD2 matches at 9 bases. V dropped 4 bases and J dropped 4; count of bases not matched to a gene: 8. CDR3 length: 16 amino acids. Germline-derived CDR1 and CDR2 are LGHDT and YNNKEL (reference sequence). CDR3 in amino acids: CASSPTGTSYYNEQFF. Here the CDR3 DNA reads TGTGCCAGCAGCCCTACCGGGACTAGCTATTACAATGAGCAGTTCTTC.

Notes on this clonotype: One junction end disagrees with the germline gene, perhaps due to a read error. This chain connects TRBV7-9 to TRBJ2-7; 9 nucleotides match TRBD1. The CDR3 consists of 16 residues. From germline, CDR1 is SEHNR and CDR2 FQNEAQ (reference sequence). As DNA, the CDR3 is TGTGCCAGCAGCCGTTCCCGGGACAGGGCCTCCTGCGAGCAGTACTTC. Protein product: CASSRSRDRASCEQYF.

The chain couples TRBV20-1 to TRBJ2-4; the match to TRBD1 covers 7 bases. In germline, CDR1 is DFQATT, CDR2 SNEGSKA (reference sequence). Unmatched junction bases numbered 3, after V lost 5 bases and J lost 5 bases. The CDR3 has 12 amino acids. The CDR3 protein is CSAGTGENIQYF. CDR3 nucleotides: TGCAGTGCTGGAACAGGGGAAAACATTCAGTACTTC.

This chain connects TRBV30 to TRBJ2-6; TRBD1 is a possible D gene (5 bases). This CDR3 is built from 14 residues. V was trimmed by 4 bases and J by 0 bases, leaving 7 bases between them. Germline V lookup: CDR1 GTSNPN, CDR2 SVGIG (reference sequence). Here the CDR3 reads CAWTGYSGANVLTF. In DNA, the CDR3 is TGTGCCTGGACAGGGTACTCTGGGGCCAACGTCCTGACTTTC. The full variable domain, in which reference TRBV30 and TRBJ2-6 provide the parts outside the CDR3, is SQTIHQWPATLVQPVGSPLSLECTVEGTSNPNLYWYRQAAGRGLQLLFYSVGIGQISSEVPQNLSASRPQDRQFILSSKKLLLSDSGFYLCAWTGYSGANVLTFGAGSRLTVL.

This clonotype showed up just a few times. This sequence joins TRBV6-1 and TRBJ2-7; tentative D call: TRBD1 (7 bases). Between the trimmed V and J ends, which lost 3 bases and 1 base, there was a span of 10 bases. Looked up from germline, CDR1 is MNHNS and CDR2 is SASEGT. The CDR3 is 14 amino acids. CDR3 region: CASSEAGQSYEQYF. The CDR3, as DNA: TGTGCCAGCAGTGAGGCGGGACAGTCCTACGAGCAGTACTTC.

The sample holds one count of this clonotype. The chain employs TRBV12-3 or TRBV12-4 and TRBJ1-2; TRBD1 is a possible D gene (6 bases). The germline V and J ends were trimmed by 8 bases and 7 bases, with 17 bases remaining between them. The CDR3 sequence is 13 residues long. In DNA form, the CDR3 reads TGTGCCAGCTGGGGGCGGGGGGCACTTGGCTACACCTTC. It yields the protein CASWGRGALGYTF.

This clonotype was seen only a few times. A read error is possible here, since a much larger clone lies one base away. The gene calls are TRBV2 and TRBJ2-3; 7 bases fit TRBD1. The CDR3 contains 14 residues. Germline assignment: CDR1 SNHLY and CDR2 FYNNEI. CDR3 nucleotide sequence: TGTGCCAGCTGTGACAGGGTGGAGGCAGATACGCAGTATTTT. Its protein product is CASCDRVEADTQYF.

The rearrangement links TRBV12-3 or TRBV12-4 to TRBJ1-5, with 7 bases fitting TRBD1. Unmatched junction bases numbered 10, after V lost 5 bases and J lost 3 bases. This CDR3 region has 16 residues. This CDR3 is CASSHRDSSFNQPQHF. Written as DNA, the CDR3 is TGTGCCAGCAGTCACCGGGACAGCAGTTTCAATCAGCCCCAGCATTTT.

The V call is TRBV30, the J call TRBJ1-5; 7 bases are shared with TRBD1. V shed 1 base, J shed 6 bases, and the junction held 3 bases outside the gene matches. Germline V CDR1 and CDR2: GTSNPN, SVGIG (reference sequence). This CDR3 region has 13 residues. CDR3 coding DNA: TGTGCCTGGAGTGGACAGGGAGGTCAGCCCCAGCATTTT. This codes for CAWSGQGGQPQHF.

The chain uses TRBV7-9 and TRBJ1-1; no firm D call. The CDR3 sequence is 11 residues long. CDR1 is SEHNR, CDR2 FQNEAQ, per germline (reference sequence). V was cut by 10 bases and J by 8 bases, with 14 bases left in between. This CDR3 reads CATQEGTEAFF. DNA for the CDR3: TGTGCCACCCAAGAAGGTACCGAAGCTTTCTTT.

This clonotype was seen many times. The CDR3 region has the DNA TGTGCCAGCAGTCCGGACAGGAGCTACACTGAAGCTTTCTTT. Its protein product is CASSPDRSYTEAFF. The rearrangement joins TRBV2 to TRBJ1-1, with 7 positions matching TRBD1. Germline-derived CDR1 and CDR2 are SNHLY and FYNNEI. The CDR3 runs 14 residues. Germline trimming cut 5 bases from V and 3 bases from J; bases unmatched to any gene: 6.

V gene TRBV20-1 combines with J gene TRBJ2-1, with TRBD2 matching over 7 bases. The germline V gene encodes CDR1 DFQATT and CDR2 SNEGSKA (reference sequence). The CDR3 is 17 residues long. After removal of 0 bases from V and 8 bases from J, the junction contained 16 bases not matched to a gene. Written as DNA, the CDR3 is TGCAGTGCTAGAGATTGGCGCGGGAGTAGAATGAAGGATGAGCAGTTCTTC. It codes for CSARDWRGSRMKDEQFF.

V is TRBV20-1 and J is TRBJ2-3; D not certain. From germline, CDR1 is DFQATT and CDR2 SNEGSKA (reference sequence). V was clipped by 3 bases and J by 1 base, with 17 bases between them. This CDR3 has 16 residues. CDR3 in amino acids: CSASYLGRAGTDTQYF. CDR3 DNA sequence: TGCAGTGCTAGCTACTTGGGCCGGGCGGGCACAGATACGCAGTATTTT.